This T cell receptor beta chain appears in the sequencing data of a study of regulatory T cells in long-lasting Graves disease. Study results and caveats: Persistent Graves' patients showed a TCR diversity that was lower than that of newly diagnosed ones. Among the persistent patients, about 3,000 public clonotypes were shared, more than the 750 to 1,000 shared among new patients.

The CDR3 is 12 amino acids. CDR1 is SNHLY and CDR2 is FYNNEI in the germline V gene. V was trimmed by 3 bases and J by 7 bases, leaving 6 bases between them. This clonotype was picked up many times. No antigen is known for it. Construction of TCR beta libraries relied on iRepertoire HTBI primers and on Arm-PCR targeting CDR3 regions. In the authors' workflow: Sample data revealed approximately 56 TRBV and 14 TRBJ segments. TCRdb re-derived calls from the multiplex PCR reads in MiXCR, one entry per CDR3 protein. TCRdb's processing, not the study's, gives the V and J calls here. The table has hundreds of thousands of distinct CDR3 sequences, under 25% seen once; the top ten hold 7% to 9%. The time point is: persistent/refractory GD, antithyroid drugs over 5 years with positive TRAb. Scientists built the TCR library using RNA that was extracted from PBMCs.

The sequence came from a female donor with Graves disease. Sequencing used peripheral blood mononuclear cells (PBMCs), obtained when the disease was refractory, from a patient treated with antithyroid drugs. The chain is built from TRBV2 and TRBJ1-4, with D uncertain. The CDR3, as DNA: TGTGCCAGCAGTGACTTGGGTGAAAAACTGTTTTTT. Protein: CASSDLGEKLFF.